This T cell receptor beta chain was identified during a study of shared clonotypes between healthy human individuals. There were only Caucasian adults among the donors, and all lived in Nashville, Tennessee. This clone was detected a few times. Antigen unknown. CDR1 is PRHDT and CDR2 is FYEKMQ in the germline V gene (reference sequence). Losses at the gene ends were 3 bases for V and 8 bases for J; bases not matched to a gene: 6. The CDR3 contains 15 residues. Study-wide points: Sampling involved blood alone; tissue repertoires likely differ.

In the original processing: Filtering differed because ImmunoSEQ produced junction-only sequences that carried no quality scores. Profiling relied on immunoSEQ multiplex PCR, and the TCRdb table lists in-frame clones only, not all of them. That table furnishes V, J and clone size, whereas the DNA furnished D and trimming. The data show some 450,000 clones, about 74% seen once. Sequencing input: PBMCs. The chain carries TRBV13 and TRBJ2-1; 11 bases align to TRBD2. This TCR was recovered from a woman between 40 and 50 years old in good health. Some clones in this sample may be carry-over from other donors' samples. The CDR3 spells CASSFVLAGEDEQFF. The CDR3 region has the DNA TGTGCCAGCAGCTTCGTACTAGCGGGAGAGGATGAGCAGTTCTTC.